What follows are 21 T cell receptor beta chains derived from one specimen sequenced in a study of CD8+ T cells in alopecia areata listed by TCRdb under 2018. The library relied on the immunoSEQ multiplex PCR assay. RNA was extracted from all samples and reverse transcribed into cDNA as template for TCR sequencing. Sourced from immuneACCESS, this table was stored by TCRdb with only in-frame sequences that have V and J called. A share of the clones is absent; for the studies checked, an unresolved V gene accounts for under half, and the remainder has no known explanation. This sample is represented by about 150,000 clones; roughly 50% of them were singletons. The ten largest clones take up more than 6.5% of the sample. The sample consisted of CD4+ T cells sorted from blood. The source is a human donor with alopecia areata.

This clone was seen a few times. The chain carries TRBV29-1 and TRBJ1-2; 7 positions match TRBD1. CDR3 size: 15 residues. The ends lost 5 bases at V and 1 base at J; junction bases unmatched: 10. The germline CDR1 and CDR2 sequences are SQVTM and ANQGSEA. The CDR3 sequence: CSVQGGRGYNYGYTF. DNA for the CDR3: TGCAGCGTTCAGGGGGGGAGAGGATATAACTATGGCTACACCTTC.

The chain has TRBV4-2 and TRBJ2-1, with 10 bases lining up with TRBD2. After removal of 3 bases from V and 5 bases from J, the junction contained 10 bases not matched to a gene. The germline V gene encodes CDR1 LGHNA and CDR2 YNFKEQ. CDR3 length equals 17 residues. The CDR3 loop is CASSHIRGLAADNEQFF. CDR3 nucleotides: TGTGCCAGCAGCCATATAAGAGGACTAGCGGCCGACAATGAGCAGTTCTTC.

This chain joins TRBV29-1 and TRBJ2-1; maybe TRBD1 (6 bases). Germline CDR1 is SQVTM and CDR2 is ANQGSEA. V lost 3 bases and J 7 bases, leaving 19 bases between the germline ends. The CDR3 has 15 amino acids. The CDR3 protein is CSVENSRGWGNEQFF. Here the CDR3 DNA reads TGCAGCGTTGAGAACTCCAGGGGCTGGGGGAATGAGCAGTTCTTC.

This clone was seen more than once but under ten times. The chain employs TRBV28 and TRBJ1-3; 7 nucleotides agree with TRBD1. Germline assignment: CDR1 MDHEN and CDR2 SYDVKM. V lost 6 bases, J lost 4 bases, and 6 bases stayed unmatched. The CDR3 is 14 amino acids. The CDR3 bases are TGTGCCAGCAGCCCTACAGGGGACGGAAACACCATATATTTT. It specifies CASSPTGDGNTIYF.

Only a few counts were recorded for this clone. The chain joins TRBV2 to TRBJ2-4; TRBD2 aligns across 12 bases. The CDR3 is 16 amino acids. Germline CDR1 SNHLY, CDR2 FYNNEI. V was clipped by 6 bases and J by 8 bases; unmatched bases: 11. The CDR3 DNA is TGTGCCAGCAGCGGCACGACTAGCGGGAGTTGGGACATTCAGTACTTC. It yields the protein CASSGTTSGSWDIQYF.

This clone was counted only a few times. The V and J genes are TRBV19 and TRBJ2-6, with no clear D. The CDR3 is 15 amino acids. Germline CDR1 is LNHDA and CDR2 is SQIVND (reference sequence). V lost 3 bases, J lost 2 bases, and 8 bases lay in between. CDR3 residues: CASSILGTGANVLTF. DNA of the CDR3: TGTGCCAGTAGTATTTTGGGGACTGGGGCCAACGTCCTGACTTTC. Full variable domain (rest looked up from reference TRBV19 and TRBJ2-6): DGGITQSPKYLFRKEGQNVTLSCEQNLNHDAMYWYRQDPGQGLRLIYYSQIVNDFQKGDIAEGYSVSREKKESFPLTVTSAQKNPTAFYLCASSILGTGANVLTFGAGSRLTVL.

The rearrangement links TRBV5-1 to TRBJ1-2, with D perhaps matching TRBD1 (5 bases). V was cut by 4 bases and J by 2 bases, with 12 bases left in between. Germline CDR1 reads SGHRS; CDR2 reads YFSETQ. This CDR3 spans 14 amino acids. The CDR3 sequence is CASSNSGRNYGYTF. The CDR3 coding sequence is TGCGCCAGCAGCAATTCGGGACGGAACTATGGCTACACCTTC.

The table lists this clone with a few counts. The gene calls are TRBV19 and TRBJ2-5, with 13 nucleotides matching TRBD2. Germline V lookup: CDR1 LNHDA, CDR2 SQIVND (reference sequence). The ends lost 8 bases at V and 5 bases at J; junction bases unmatched: 8. The CDR3 loop spans 15 amino acids. CDR3 residues: CASVRTSGRGETQYF. The CDR3 DNA follows: TGTGCCAGTGTTCGGACTAGCGGGAGAGGGGAGACCCAGTACTTC. Combining the CDR3 with reference TRBV19 and TRBJ2-5 gives the whole variable domain DGGITQSPKYLFRKEGQNVTLSCEQNLNHDAMYWYRQDPGQGLRLIYYSQIVNDFQKGDIAEGYSVSREKKESFPLTVTSAQKNPTAFYLCASVRTSGRGETQYFGPGTRLLVL.

The V and J genes are TRBV7-9 and TRBJ2-2; D not resolved. The V gene's germline CDR1 is SEHNR and CDR2 FQNEAQ (reference sequence). This CDR3 has 13 amino acids. V was trimmed by 5 bases and J by 1 base, leaving 5 bases between them. CDR3 coding DNA: TGTGCCAGCAGCGGCCGGAACACCGGGGAGCTGTTTTTT. This codes for CASSGRNTGELFF.

The J gene is TRBJ2-7, the V gene TRBV4-1; the match to TRBD2 covers 11 bases. Trimming removed 0 bases from V and 5 bases from J; junction bases left unmatched: 0. The CDR3 is 14 amino acids. Germline assignment: CDR1 MGHRA and CDR2 YSYEKL. CDR3 in amino acids: CASSQDSGRDEQYF. The CDR3 bases are TGCGCCAGCAGCCAAGATAGCGGGAGGGACGAGCAGTACTTC.

The chain is built from TRBV6-5 and TRBJ1-1; D is uncertain. The germline V and J ends were trimmed by 0 bases and 3 bases, with 11 bases remaining between them. The CDR3 contains 15 residues. Germline-derived CDR1 and CDR2 are MNHEY and SVGAGI. The DNA for the CDR3 is TGTGCCAGCAGTTACTCGCGGGGAAGGGACACTGAAGCTTTCTTT. It translates to CASSYSRGRDTEAFF.

The table lists this clone with a few counts. The rearrangement joins TRBV5-1 to TRBJ2-7; tentative D call: TRBD1 (6 bases). The CDR3 covers 18 residues. The germline V gene encodes CDR1 SGHRS and CDR2 YFSETQ. V shed 4 bases and J shed 2 bases, with 25 bases lying between them. The CDR3 loop is CASSRRQAHQHQPYEQYF. CDR3 DNA sequence: TGCGCCAGCAGCCGAAGACAGGCTCACCAACATCAACCCTACGAGCAGTACTTC.

This clone appeared a few times. The chain has TRBV7-9 and TRBJ2-5; no clear D. V was pared by 7 bases and J by 0 bases, with 18 bases between. The germline gives CDR1 SEHNR, CDR2 FQNEAQ (reference sequence). The CDR3 runs to 16 residues. The CDR3 nucleotides are TGTGCCAGCACCTCAACGGGTTGGGGTAACCAAGAGACCCAGTACTTC. Amino acids: CASTSTGWGNQETQYF.

The rearrangement joins TRBV29-1 to TRBJ1-5; unclear D gene. V lost 4 bases and J 4 bases, leaving 14 bases between the germline ends. This CDR3 spans 14 amino acids. From germline, CDR1 is SQVTM and CDR2 ANQGSEA. The CDR3 nucleotides are TGCAGCGTTGTAACCGGCCTCCCAAATCAGCCCCAGCATTTT. Its translation: CSVVTGLPNQPQHF.

This clone was seen a few times. CDR3 sequence: CASSLFLAGELFF. CDR3 DNA: TGTGCCAGCAGCTTATTTCTCGCCGGGGAGCTGTTTTTT. This chain joins TRBV7-2 and TRBJ2-2, with D uncertain. Germline V gene sequence: CDR1 SGHTA, CDR2 FQGNSA. V was cut by 2 bases and J by 6 bases, with 7 bases left in between. This CDR3 has 13 amino acids.

CDR3 region: CASSIPDWRDNEQFF. The CDR3 region has the DNA TGTGCCAGTAGTATCCCGGACTGGAGAGACAATGAGCAGTTCTTC. The V and J genes are TRBV19 and TRBJ2-1; D may be TRBD2 (5 bases). The CDR3 is 15 residues long. The germline CDR1 and CDR2 sequences are LNHDA and SQIVND (reference sequence). Trimming removed 3 bases from V and 5 bases from J, with 14 bases in between.

The chain uses TRBV2 and TRBJ1-1; TRBD1 matches 8 bases. CDR1 is SNHLY, CDR2 FYNNEI, per germline. V trimming: 3 bases; J trimming: 6 bases; junction bases outside the gene matches: 6. The CDR3 consists of 14 residues. The CDR3 sequence: CASSERRTGPEAFF. CDR3 coding DNA: TGTGCCAGCAGTGAGAGACGGACAGGGCCTGAAGCTTTCTTT.

V usage is TRBV29-1 and J usage is TRBJ1-2; D possibly corresponds to TRBD1 (5 bases). The CDR3 is 13 residues long. Trimming left V 2 bases short and J 4 bases short, with 11 bases between. Looked up from germline, CDR1 is SQVTM and CDR2 is ANQGSEA. Written as DNA, the CDR3 is TGCAGCGTTGAACCGGACACCGTCTATGGCTACACCTTC. Translation: CSVEPDTVYGYTF.

The CDR3 region has the DNA TGTGCCTGGGGACAGTCGGCGGACGAGCAGTACTTC. Protein: CAWGQSADEQYF. J is TRBJ2-7 and V is TRBV30; possible D gene TRBD1, 6 bases. The CDR3 contains 12 residues. Germline V gives CDR1 GTSNPN, CDR2 SVGIG (reference sequence). Between the trimmed V and J ends, which lost 5 bases and 5 bases, there was a span of 13 bases. Using reference TRBV30 and TRBJ2-7 for the parts outside the CDR3, the full variable domain is SQTIHQWPATLVQPVGSPLSLECTVEGTSNPNLYWYRQAAGRGLQLLFYSVGIGQISSEVPQNLSASRPQDRQFILSSKKLLLSDSGFYLCAWGQSADEQYFGPGTRLTVT.

Notes on this clone: At one boundary the junction diverges from the germline segment, which might be a read error. The rearrangement links TRBV6-1 to TRBJ2-4; the D gene is possibly TRBD1 (5 bases). Germline values: CDR1 MNHNS, CDR2 SASEGT. The CDR3 runs to 14 residues. CDR3 residues: CASSESRVDTKPDF. CDR3 nucleotides: TGTGCCAGCAGTGAAAGCCGGGTGGACACCAAACCGGACTTC.

The chain has TRBV5-4 and TRBJ2-7; 7 nucleotides align to TRBD2. CDR3 size: 12 residues. Germline CDR1 SGHNT, CDR2 YYREEE (reference sequence). V dropped 5 bases and J dropped 6; count of bases not matched to a gene: 5. The CDR3 here is CASSSTSSEQYF. The CDR3 DNA follows: TGTGCCAGCAGTTCGACTAGCTCCGAGCAGTACTTC.